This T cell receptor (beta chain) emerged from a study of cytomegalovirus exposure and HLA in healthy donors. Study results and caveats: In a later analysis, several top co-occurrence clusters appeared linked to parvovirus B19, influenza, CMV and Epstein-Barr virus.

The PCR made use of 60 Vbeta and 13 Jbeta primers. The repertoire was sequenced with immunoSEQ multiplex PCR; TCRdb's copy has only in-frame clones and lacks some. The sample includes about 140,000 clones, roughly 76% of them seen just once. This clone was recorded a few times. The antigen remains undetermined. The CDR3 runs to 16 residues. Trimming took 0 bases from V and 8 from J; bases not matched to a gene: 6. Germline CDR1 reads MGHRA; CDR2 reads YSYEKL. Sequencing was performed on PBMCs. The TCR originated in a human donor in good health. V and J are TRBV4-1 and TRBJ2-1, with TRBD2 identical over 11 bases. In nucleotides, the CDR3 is TGCGCCAGCAGCCAAGAAATTAGCGGGAGGGCCTATGAGCAGTTCTTC. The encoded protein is CASSQEISGRAYEQFF.